The sequence of this TCR beta chain was determined in a study of blood T cell repertoires in COVID-19. Study as a whole: The origin of the acute and convalescent COVID-19 samples was the United States, Italy and Spain.

The repertoire was sequenced with immunoSEQ multiplex PCR; TCRdb's copy has only in-frame clones and lacks some. Of 150,000 to 200,000 clones listed, roughly 82% are singletons. This clone was seen just once. This sequence was found in a woman aged 40 to 50 with COVID-19, enrolled during active disease. Sequencing was carried out using peripheral blood.

CDR3 DNA: TGTGCCAGCAGACATTACAGGGTTCAAGAGACCCAGTACTTC. Protein: CASRHYRVQETQYF. This chain uses TRBV7-9 with TRBJ2-5, with D possibly TRBD1 on 6 matching bases. The CDR3 extends over 14 amino acids. The germline V gene encodes CDR1 SEHNR and CDR2 FQNEAQ (reference sequence). Trimming took off 6 bases at V and 2 bases at J, with 13 bases between the two ends.